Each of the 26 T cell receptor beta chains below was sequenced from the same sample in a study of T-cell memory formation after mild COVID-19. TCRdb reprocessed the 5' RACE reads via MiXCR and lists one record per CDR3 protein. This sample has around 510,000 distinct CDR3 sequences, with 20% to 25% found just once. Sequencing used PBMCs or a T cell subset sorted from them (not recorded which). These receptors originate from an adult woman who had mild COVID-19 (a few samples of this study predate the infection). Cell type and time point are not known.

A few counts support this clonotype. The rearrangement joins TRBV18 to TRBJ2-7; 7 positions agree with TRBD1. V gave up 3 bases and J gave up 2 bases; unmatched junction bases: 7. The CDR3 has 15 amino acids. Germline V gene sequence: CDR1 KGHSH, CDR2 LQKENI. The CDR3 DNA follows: TGTGCCAGCTCACCTGCGACAGGGCGACCCTACGAGCAGTACTTC. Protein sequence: CASSPATGRPYEQYF.

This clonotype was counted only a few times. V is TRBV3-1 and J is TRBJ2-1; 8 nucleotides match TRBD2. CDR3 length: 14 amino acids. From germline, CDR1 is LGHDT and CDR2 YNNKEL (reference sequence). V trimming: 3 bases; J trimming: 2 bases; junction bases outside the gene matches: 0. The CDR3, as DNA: TGTGCCAGCAGCCACGGGGGGGCCTACAATGAGCAGTTCTTC. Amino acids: CASSHGGAYNEQFF.

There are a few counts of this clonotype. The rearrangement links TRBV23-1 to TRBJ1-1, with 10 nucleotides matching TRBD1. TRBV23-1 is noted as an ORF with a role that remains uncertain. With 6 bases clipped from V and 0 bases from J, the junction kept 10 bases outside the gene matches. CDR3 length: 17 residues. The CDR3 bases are TGCGCCAGCAGCTTCGACAGGGGGCTCAGGCTGAACACTGAAGCTTTCTTT. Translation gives CASSFDRGLRLNTEAFF.

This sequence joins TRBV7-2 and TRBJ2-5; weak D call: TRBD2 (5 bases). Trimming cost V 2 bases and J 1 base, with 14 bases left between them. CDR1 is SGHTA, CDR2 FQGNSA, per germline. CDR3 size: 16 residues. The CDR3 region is CASSLPLASFQETQYF. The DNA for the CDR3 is TGTGCCAGCAGCTTACCTTTAGCGAGCTTCCAAGAGACCCAGTACTTC.

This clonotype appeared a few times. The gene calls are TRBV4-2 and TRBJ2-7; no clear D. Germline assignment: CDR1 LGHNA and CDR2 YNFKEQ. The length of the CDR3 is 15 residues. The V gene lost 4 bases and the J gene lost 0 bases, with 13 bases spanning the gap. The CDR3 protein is CASSLRSGFSYEQYF. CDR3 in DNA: TGTGCCAGCAGCCTCCGGTCGGGCTTCTCCTACGAGCAGTACTTC.

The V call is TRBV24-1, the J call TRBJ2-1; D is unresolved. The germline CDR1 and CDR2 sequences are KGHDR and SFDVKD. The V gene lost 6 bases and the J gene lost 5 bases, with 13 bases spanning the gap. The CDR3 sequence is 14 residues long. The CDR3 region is CATSIGRSNNEQFF. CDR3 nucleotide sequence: TGTGCCACCAGTATCGGTAGATCCAACAATGAGCAGTTCTTC.

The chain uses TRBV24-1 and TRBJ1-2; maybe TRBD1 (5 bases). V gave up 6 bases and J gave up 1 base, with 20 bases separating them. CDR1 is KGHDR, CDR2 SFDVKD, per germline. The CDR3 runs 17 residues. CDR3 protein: CATSPAAGFRDNYGYTF. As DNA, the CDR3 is TGTGCCACCAGTCCCGCTGCAGGGTTCCGGGATAACTATGGCTACACCTTC.

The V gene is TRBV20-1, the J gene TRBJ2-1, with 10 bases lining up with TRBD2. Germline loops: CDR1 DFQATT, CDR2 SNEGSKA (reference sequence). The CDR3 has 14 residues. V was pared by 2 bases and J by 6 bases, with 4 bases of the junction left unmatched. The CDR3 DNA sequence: TGCAGTGCTAGAAGCGGGAGGGTAAGCAATGAGCAGTTCTTC. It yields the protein CSARSGRVSNEQFF.

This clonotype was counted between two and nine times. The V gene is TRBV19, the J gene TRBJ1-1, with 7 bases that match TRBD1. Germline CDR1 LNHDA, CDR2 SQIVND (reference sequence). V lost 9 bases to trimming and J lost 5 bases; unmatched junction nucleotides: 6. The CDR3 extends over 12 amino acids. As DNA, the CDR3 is TGTGCCAGCACCGACAGGGCGACTGAAGCTTTCTTT. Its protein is CASTDRATEAFF.

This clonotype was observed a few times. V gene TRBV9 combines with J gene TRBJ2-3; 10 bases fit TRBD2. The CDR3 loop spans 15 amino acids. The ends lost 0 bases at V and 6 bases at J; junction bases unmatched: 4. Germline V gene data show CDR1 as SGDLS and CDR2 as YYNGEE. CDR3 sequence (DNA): TGTGCCAGCAGCGTAGAAAGCGGGGGGGTGGATACGCAGTATTTT. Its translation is CASSVESGGVDTQYF. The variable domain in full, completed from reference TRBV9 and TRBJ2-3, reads DSGVTQTPKHLITATGQRVTLRCSPRSGDLSVYWYQQSLDQGLQFLIQYYNGEERAKGNILERFSAQQFPDLHSELNLSSLELGDSALYFCASSVESGGVDTQYFGPGTRLTVL.

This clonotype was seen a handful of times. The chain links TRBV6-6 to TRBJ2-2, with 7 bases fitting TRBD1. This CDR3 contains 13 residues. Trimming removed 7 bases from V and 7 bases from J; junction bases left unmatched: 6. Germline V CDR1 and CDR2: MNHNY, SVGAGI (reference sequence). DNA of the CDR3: TGTGCCAGCACCGGGACAGCCTTCGGGGAGCTGTTTTTT. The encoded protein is CASTGTAFGELFF.

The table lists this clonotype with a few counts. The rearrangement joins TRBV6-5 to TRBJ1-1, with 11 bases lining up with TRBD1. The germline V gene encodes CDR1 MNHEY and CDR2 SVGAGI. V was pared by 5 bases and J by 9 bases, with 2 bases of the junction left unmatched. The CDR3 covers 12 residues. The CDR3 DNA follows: TGTGCCAGCAGTCCGGACAGGGGGCAAGCTTTCTTT. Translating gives CASSPDRGQAFF.

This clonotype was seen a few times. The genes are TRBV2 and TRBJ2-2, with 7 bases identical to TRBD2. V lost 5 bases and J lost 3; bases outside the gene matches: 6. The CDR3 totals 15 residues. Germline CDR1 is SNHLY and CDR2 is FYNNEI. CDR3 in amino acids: CASSTTGGYTGELFF. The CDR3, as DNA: TGTGCCAGCAGTACCACGGGAGGTTACACCGGGGAGCTGTTTTTT.

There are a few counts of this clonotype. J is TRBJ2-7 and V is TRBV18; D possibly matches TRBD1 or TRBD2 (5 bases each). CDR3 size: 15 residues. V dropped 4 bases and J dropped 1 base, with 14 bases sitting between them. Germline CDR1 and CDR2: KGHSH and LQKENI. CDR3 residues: CASSRGEGTSYEQYF. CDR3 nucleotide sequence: TGTGCCAGCTCACGTGGGGAAGGGACGTCCTACGAGCAGTACTTC. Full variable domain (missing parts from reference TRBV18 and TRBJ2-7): NAGVMQNPRHLVRRRGQEARLRCSPMKGHSHVYWYRQLPEEGLKFMVYLQKENIIDESGMPKERFSAEFPKEGPSILRIQQVVRGDSAAYFCASSRGEGTSYEQYFGPGTRLTVT.

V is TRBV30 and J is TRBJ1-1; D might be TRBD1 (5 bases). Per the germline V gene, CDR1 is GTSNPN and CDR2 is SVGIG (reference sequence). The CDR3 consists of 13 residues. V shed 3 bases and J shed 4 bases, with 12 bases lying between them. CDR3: CAWRYPGRTEAFF. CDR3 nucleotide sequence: TGTGCCTGGAGGTATCCGGGGCGCACTGAAGCTTTCTTT.

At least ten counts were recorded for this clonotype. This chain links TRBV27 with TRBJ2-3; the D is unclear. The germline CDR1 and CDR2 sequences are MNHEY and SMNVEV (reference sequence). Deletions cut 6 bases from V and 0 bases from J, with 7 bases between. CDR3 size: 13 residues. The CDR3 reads CASSSHSTDTQYF. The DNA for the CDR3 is TGTGCCAGCAGCAGTCATAGCACAGATACGCAGTATTTT.

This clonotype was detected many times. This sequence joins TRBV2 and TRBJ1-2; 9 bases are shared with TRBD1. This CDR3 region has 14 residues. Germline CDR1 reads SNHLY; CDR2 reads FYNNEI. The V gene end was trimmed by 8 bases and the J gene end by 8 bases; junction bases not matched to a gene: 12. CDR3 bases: TGTGCCAGCTCACAACCGGAGGGGACAGGGGGCTACACCTTC. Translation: CASSQPEGTGGYTF. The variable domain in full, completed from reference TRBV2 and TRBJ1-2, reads EPEVTQTPSHQVTQMGQEVILRCVPISNHLYFYWYRQILGQKVEFLVSFYNNEISEKSEIFDDQFSVERPDGSNFTLKIRSTKLEDSAMYFCASSQPEGTGGYTFGSGTRLTVV.

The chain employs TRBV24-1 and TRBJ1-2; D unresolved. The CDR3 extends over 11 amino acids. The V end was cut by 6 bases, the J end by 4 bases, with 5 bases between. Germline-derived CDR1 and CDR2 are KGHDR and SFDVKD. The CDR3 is CATSNTYGYTF. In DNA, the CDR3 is TGTGCCACCAGTAACACCTATGGCTACACCTTC.

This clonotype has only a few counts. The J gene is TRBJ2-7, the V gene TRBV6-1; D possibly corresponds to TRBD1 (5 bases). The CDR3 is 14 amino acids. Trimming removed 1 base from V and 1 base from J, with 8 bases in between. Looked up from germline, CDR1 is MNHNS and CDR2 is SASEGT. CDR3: CASSEGPGSYEQYF. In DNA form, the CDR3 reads TGTGCCAGCAGTGAAGGTCCAGGGTCCTACGAGCAGTACTTC.

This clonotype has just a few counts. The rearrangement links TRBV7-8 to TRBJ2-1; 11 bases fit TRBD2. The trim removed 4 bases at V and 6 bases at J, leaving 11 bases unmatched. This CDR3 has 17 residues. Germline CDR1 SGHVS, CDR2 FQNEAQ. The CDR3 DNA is TGTGCCAGCAGCTCCTCCCGGCTAGCGGGAGGAGGCAATGAGCAGTTCTTC. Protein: CASSSSRLAGGGNEQFF.

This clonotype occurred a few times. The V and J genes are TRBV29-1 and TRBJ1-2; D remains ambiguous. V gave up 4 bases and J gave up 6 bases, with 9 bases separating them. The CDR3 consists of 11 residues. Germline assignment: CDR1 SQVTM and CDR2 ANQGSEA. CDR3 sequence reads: CSVVSVNGYTF. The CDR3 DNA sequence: TGCAGCGTTGTTTCTGTTAATGGCTACACCTTC.

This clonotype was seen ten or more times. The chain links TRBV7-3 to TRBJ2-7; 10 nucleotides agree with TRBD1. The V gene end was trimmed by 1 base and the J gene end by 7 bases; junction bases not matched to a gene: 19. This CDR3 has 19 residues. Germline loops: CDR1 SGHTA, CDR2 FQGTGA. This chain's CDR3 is CASSLIGWTRDRGGMEQYF. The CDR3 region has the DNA TGTGCCAGCAGCTTAATCGGTTGGACCCGGGACAGGGGAGGCATGGAGCAGTACTTC.

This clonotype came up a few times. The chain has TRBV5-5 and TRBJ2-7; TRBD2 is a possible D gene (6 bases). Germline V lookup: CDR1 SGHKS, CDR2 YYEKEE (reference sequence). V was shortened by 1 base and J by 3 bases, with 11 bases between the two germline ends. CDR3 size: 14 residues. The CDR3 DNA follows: TGTGCCAGCAGCTTGACAGGCGGGATCTACGAGCAGTACTTC. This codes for CASSLTGGIYEQYF.

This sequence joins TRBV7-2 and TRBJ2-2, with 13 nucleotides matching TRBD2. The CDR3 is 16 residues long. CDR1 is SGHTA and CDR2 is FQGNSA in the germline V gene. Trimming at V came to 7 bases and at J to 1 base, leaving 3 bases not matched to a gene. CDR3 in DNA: TGTGCCAGCAAGGGACTAGCGGGATGGAACACCGGGGAGCTGTTTTTT. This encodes CASKGLAGWNTGELFF.

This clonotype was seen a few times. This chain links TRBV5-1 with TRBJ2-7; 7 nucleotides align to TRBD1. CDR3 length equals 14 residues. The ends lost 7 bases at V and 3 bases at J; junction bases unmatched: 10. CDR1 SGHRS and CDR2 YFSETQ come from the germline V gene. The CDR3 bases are TGCGCCAGCGCTCCAACAGGGGAAATCTACGAGCAGTACTTC. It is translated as CASAPTGEIYEQYF.

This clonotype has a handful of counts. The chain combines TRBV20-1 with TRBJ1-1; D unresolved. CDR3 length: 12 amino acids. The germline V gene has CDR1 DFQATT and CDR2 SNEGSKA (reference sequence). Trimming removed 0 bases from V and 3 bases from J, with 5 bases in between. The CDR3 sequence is CSARDPYTEAFF. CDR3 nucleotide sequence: TGCAGTGCTAGAGATCCTTACACTGAAGCTTTCTTT.